The 5 T cell receptor beta chains in this list originate from one sample, sequenced in a study of naive and memory T cell subsets. Both TRBC1 and TRBC2 were covered by a beta constant-region primer of two equimolar oligonucleotides. TCRdb called the UMI-ligation and nested PCR reads again in MiXCR, with one record for every CDR3 protein. The table lists about 150,000 distinct CDR3 sequences, over 15% of them singletons. Sequencing used naive CD4+ T cells from blood. The receptors derive from a human donor in good health.

The chain combines TRBV27 with TRBJ1-3; D remains ambiguous. The CDR3 is 17 amino acids. Trimming removed 5 bases from V and 0 bases from J, with 17 bases in between. Germline V gives CDR1 MNHEY, CDR2 SMNVEV (reference sequence). The CDR3 sequence is CASSTLYGVGSGNTIYF. CDR3 in DNA: TGTGCCAGCAGTACATTATATGGGGTGGGCTCTGGAAACACCATATATTTT.

Ten or more counts support this clonotype. The chain carries TRBV6-5 and TRBJ1-2; D gene unclear. In germline, CDR1 is MNHEY, CDR2 SVGAGI. The CDR3 sequence is 13 residues long. V lost 5 bases and J lost 4, with 11 bases in between. The DNA of the CDR3 is TGTGCCAGCAGTGGTCTCGAGACCTATGGCTACACCTTC. Translated, it gives CASSGLETYGYTF.

There are a few counts of this clonotype. This chain joins TRBV5-1 and TRBJ2-7, with TRBD2 matching over 9 bases. CDR1 and CDR2 from the germline V gene are SGHRS and YFSETQ. Trimming cost V 0 bases and J 2 bases; bases outside gene matches: 3. The CDR3 is 15 residues long. The chain's CDR3 is CASSLVGGRAYEQYF. Here the CDR3 DNA reads TGCGCCAGCAGCTTGGTAGGCGGGAGGGCCTACGAGCAGTACTTC. Full variable domain (missing parts from reference TRBV5-1 and TRBJ2-7): KAGVTQTPRYLIKTRGQQVTLSCSPISGHRSVSWYQQTPGQGLQFLFEYFSETQRNKGNFPGRFSGRQFSNSRSEMNVSTLELGDSALYLCASSLVGGRAYEQYFGPGTRLTVT.

This clonotype was recorded a few times. This chain connects TRBV29-1 to TRBJ2-2, with D perhaps TRBD1 or TRBD2 (6 bases each). The V end lost 7 bases, the J end lost 3 bases, and 12 bases lay between the germline ends. CDR3 length: 13 amino acids. Looked up from germline, CDR1 is SQVTM and CDR2 is ANQGSEA. The CDR3 sequence is CSGFRGDTGELFF. The CDR3 DNA is TGCAGCGGATTTAGGGGGGACACCGGGGAGCTGTTTTTT.

The gene calls are TRBV10-1 and TRBJ2-1; TRBD2 agrees at 11 bases. This CDR3 contains 16 residues. After removal of 4 bases from V and 0 bases from J, the junction contained 2 bases not matched to a gene. Germline V gene data show CDR1 as WNHNN and CDR2 as SYGVQD (reference sequence). The CDR3 reads CASSGTSGPSYNEQFF. As DNA, the CDR3 is TGCGCCAGCAGTGGGACTAGCGGGCCCTCCTACAATGAGCAGTTCTTC.